These T cell receptor beta chains were read from a single sample in a study of yellow fever vaccine responses in identical twins. TCRdb analysed the RT-PCR reads with MiXCR anew, one entry per CDR3 protein. The sample records about 19,000 distinct CDR3 sequences, approximately 72% being singletons. The sample was T cells from blood (PBMCs), unsorted or a sorted subset (not recorded which), taken before or after yellow fever vaccination (not recorded which). The receptors were sampled from a young woman who received the yellow fever vaccine. The CDR3 runs from the conserved cysteine through the conserved F or W. A D gene is named only where the DNA matches it firmly. Clone size is stated in some rows and not others, as once, few, many or a class when expanded.

D gene: .; clone size: .; J gene: TRBJ2-4; V gene: TRBV6-1; CDR3 protein: CASGGLGRQRGIQYF; CDR3 DNA: TGTGCCAGCGGGGGCTTAGGCAGACAACGGGGCATTCAGTACTTC
D gene: .; clone size: .; J gene: TRBJ2-1; V gene: TRBV20-1; CDR3 protein: CSAAGGGQGYNEQFF; CDR3 DNA: TGCAGTGCAGCCGGGGGGGGACAGGGATACAATGAGCAGTTCTTC
D gene: .; clone size: .; J gene: TRBJ2-1; V gene: TRBV15; CDR3 protein: CATSRAHGSPTNEQFF; CDR3 DNA: TGTGCCACCAGCAGAGCTCATGGGTCCCCTACAAATGAGCAGTTCTTC
D gene: .; clone size: .; J gene: TRBJ1-1; V gene: TRBV7-9; CDR3 protein: CASSLVVRGDTEAFF; CDR3 DNA: TGTGCCAGCAGCTTAGTTGTCCGGGGGGACACTGAAGCTTTCTTT
D gene: TRBD1; clone size: .; J gene: TRBJ1-1; V gene: TRBV12-3/TRBV12-4; CDR3 protein: CASSLFQGASLTDTEAFF; CDR3 DNA: TGTGCCAGCAGTTTATTTCAGGGGGCGTCTCTTACGGACACTGAAGCTTTCTTT
D gene: .; clone size: few; J gene: TRBJ2-2; V gene: TRBV7-6; CDR3 protein: CASSLRQMNTGELFF; CDR3 DNA: TGTGCCAGCAGCCTCCGGCAGATGAACACCGGGGAGCTGTTTTTT
D gene: .; clone size: .; J gene: TRBJ1-1; V gene: TRBV12-3/TRBV12-4; CDR3 protein: CASSLNSVGYTEAFF; CDR3 DNA: TGTGCCAGCAGTTTAAATTCGGTGGGGTACACTGAAGCTTTCTTT
D gene: .; clone size: .; J gene: TRBJ1-5; V gene: TRBV2; CDR3 protein: CASSMSNQPQHF; CDR3 DNA: TGTGCCAGCAGTATGAGCAATCAGCCCCAGCATTTT
D gene: .; clone size: few; J gene: TRBJ2-5; V gene: TRBV20-1; CDR3 protein: CSAKGDNQETQYF; CDR3 DNA: TGCAGTGCTAAAGGGGATAACCAAGAGACCCAGTACTTC
D gene: TRBD2; clone size: .; J gene: TRBJ2-7; V gene: TRBV7-9; CDR3 protein: CASSSSGMNNEQYF; CDR3 DNA: TGTGCCAGCAGCTCTAGCGGGATGAACAACGAGCAGTACTTC
D gene: TRBD1; clone size: .; J gene: TRBJ2-1; V gene: TRBV10-2; CDR3 protein: CASSEPGQAYNEQFF; CDR3 DNA: TGCGCCAGCAGTGAACCAGGACAGGCTTACAATGAGCAGTTCTTC
D gene: TRBD2; clone size: .; J gene: TRBJ2-1; V gene: TRBV11-2; CDR3 protein: CASSKLGTSGSYNEQFF; CDR3 DNA: TGTGCCAGCAGCAAACTTGGGACTAGCGGCTCCTACAATGAGCAGTTCTTC
D gene: .; clone size: .; J gene: TRBJ2-7; V gene: TRBV2; CDR3 protein: CASRTNPTYEQYF; CDR3 DNA: TGTGCCAGTCGGACAAACCCAACCTACGAGCAGTACTTC
D gene: .; clone size: .; J gene: TRBJ2-3; V gene: TRBV11-2; CDR3 protein: CASTPDRTDTQYF; CDR3 DNA: TGTGCCAGCACCCCGGACCGCACAGATACGCAGTATTTT
D gene: .; clone size: few; J gene: TRBJ1-1; V gene: TRBV29-1; CDR3 protein: CSVEDPLLGKAFF; CDR3 DNA: TGCAGCGTTGAAGATCCCTTGTTAGGGAAAGCTTTCTTT
D gene: TRBD1; clone size: .; J gene: TRBJ1-6; V gene: TRBV3-1; CDR3 protein: CASSYLRGPGSPLHF; CDR3 DNA: TGTGCCAGCAGCTACCTCAGGGGGCCAGGTTCACCCCTCCACTTT
D gene: .; clone size: .; J gene: TRBJ1-5; V gene: TRBV5-5; CDR3 protein: CASSGEQGWFQPQHF; CDR3 DNA: TGTGCCAGCAGCGGAGAACAGGGATGGTTCCAGCCCCAGCATTTT
D gene: .; clone size: few; J gene: TRBJ1-2; V gene: TRBV29-1; CDR3 protein: CSVEVGNYGYTF; CDR3 DNA: TGCAGCGTTGAAGTCGGTAACTATGGCTACACCTTC
D gene: .; clone size: .; J gene: TRBJ2-3; V gene: TRBV4-3; CDR3 protein: CASSHGTVTSTDTQYF; CDR3 DNA: TGCGCCAGCAGCCATGGGACTGTTACTAGCACAGATACGCAGTATTTT
D gene: .; clone size: .; J gene: TRBJ1-5; V gene: TRBV18; CDR3 protein: CASSPAEGSNQPQHF; CDR3 DNA: TGTGCCAGCTCACCAGCGGAAGGCAGTAATCAGCCCCAGCATTTT
D gene: TRBD2; clone size: .; J gene: TRBJ2-1; V gene: TRBV11-3; CDR3 protein: CASSRTSGGAVYNEQFF; CDR3 DNA: TGTGCCAGCAGCCGTACTAGCGGGGGGGCGGTCTACAATGAGCAGTTCTTC
D gene: .; clone size: .; J gene: TRBJ1-2; V gene: TRBV11-1; CDR3 protein: CASSLVRQVRYGYTF; CDR3 DNA: TGTGCCAGCAGCTTAGTTCGGCAGGTTCGGTACGGCTACACCTTC
D gene: TRBD1; clone size: .; J gene: TRBJ2-7; V gene: TRBV6-5; CDR3 protein: CASSYFGQGGYEQYF; CDR3 DNA: TGTGCCAGCAGTTACTTCGGACAGGGGGGATACGAGCAGTACTTC
D gene: .; clone size: few; J gene: TRBJ2-4; V gene: TRBV20-1; CDR3 protein: CSARVGSKNIQYF; CDR3 DNA: TGCAGTGCTAGAGTGGGCTCCAAAAACATTCAGTACTTC
D gene: .; clone size: .; J gene: TRBJ1-3; V gene: TRBV7-7; CDR3 protein: CASSRGAGNTIYF; CDR3 DNA: TGTGCCAGCAGCCGAGGGGCAGGAAACACCATATATTTT
D gene: TRBD2; clone size: .; J gene: TRBJ2-5; V gene: TRBV19; CDR3 protein: CASSTYGTTGRETQYF; CDR3 DNA: TGTGCCAGTAGTACCTATGGGACTACCGGACGGGAGACCCAGTACTTC
D gene: .; clone size: .; J gene: TRBJ2-7; V gene: TRBV11-3; CDR3 protein: CASSPQGTGEQYF; CDR3 DNA: TGTGCCAGCAGCCCGCAAGGAACTGGCGAGCAGTACTTC